This TCR beta chain was recorded in a study of shared clonotypes between healthy human individuals. Overall study findings and caveats: In contrast to clonotypes shared by all four donors, non-shared clonotypes had lower generation probabilities.

To note about this clone: Its antigen is undetermined.

The test was conducted at deep level. Several immunoSEQ plates received, in even portions, the genomic DNA of each subset. Clones were sequenced by immunoSEQ multiplex PCR, and TCRdb holds only the in-frame ones, with some missing. In the table there are about a million clones, about 80% of which are singletons. This sequence was found in a man aged 18 to 29 in good health. Some clones in this sample may be carry-over from other donors' samples. Sequencing was done on a sample of memory CD4+ T cells from PBMCs. The subset here: CD45RA-negative fraction.

For the CDR3, the DNA is TGTGCCAGCGGTGGGGGGGGCGATCAGCCCCAGCATTTT. This translates into CASGGGGDQPQHF. The chain joins TRBV6-1 to TRBJ1-5, with TRBD1 as a possible D gene (6 bases). Germline V lookup: CDR1 MNHNS, CDR2 SASEGT. This CDR3 is 13 amino acids long. The V and J ends lost 8 bases and 5 bases respectively, with 13 bases between them.